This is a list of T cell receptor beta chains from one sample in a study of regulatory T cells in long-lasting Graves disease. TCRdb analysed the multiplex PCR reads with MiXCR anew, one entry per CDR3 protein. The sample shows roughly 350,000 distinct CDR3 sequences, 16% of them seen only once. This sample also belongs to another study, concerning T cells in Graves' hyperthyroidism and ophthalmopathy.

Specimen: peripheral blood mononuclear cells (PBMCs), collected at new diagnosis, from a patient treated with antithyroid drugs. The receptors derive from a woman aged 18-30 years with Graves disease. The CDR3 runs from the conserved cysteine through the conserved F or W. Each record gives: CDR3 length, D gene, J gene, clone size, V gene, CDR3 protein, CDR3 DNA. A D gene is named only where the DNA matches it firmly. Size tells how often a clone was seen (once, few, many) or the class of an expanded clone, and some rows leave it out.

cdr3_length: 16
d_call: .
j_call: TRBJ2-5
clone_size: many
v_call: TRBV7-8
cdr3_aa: CASSPAGQARGETQYF
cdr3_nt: TGTGCCAGCAGCCCCGCCGGACAGGCACGGGGGGAGACCCAGTACTTC

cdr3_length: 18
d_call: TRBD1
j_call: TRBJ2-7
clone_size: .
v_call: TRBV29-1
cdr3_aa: CSVERWTGSVPGWYEQYF
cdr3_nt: TGCAGCGTTGAGAGGTGGACAGGGAGCGTTCCTGGGTGGTACGAGCAGTACTTC

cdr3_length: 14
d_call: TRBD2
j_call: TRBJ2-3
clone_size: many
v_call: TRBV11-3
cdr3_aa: CASSLQGGRDTQYF
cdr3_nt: TGTGCCAGCAGCTTACAGGGAGGGAGAGATACGCAGTATTTT

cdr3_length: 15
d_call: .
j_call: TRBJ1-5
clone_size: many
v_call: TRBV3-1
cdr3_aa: CASSQGLRENQPQHF
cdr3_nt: TGTGCCAGCAGCCAAGGATTGCGGGAAAATCAGCCCCAGCATTTT

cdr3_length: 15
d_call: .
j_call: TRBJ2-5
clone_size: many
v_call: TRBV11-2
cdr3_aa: CASSTSSWFSETQYF
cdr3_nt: TGTGCCAGCAGCACCTCTTCTTGGTTTTCAGAGACCCAGTACTTC

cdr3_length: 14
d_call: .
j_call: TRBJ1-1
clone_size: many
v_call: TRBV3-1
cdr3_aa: CASSPQGTNTEAFF
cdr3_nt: TGTGCCAGCAGCCCACAGGGAACGAACACTGAAGCTTTCTTT

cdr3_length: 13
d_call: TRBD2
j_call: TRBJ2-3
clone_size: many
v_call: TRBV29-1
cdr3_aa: CSVGLAQVGTQYF
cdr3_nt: TGCAGCGTTGGACTAGCCCAAGTGGGTACGCAGTATTTT

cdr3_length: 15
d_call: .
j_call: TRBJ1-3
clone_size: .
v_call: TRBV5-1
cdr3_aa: CASSLVSGTGNTRYF
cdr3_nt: TGCGCCAGCAGCTTGGTCTCTGGGACTGGAAACACCAGATATTTT

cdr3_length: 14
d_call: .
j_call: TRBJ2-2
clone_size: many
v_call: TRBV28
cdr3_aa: CASSFRGNTGELFF
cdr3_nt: TGTGCCAGCAGTTTCCGGGGGAACACCGGGGAGCTGTTTTTT

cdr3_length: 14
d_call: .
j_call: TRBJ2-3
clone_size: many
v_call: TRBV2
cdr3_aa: CASSVLLGSDTQYF
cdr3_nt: TGTGCCAGCAGTGTCCTATTGGGGTCAGATACGCAGTATTTT